This TCR beta chain originates from a study of shared clonotypes between healthy human individuals. Study observations and caveats: The study found lower generation probabilities in non-shared clonotypes than in those shared by all four donors.

This table comes from immunoSEQ multiplex PCR, and its TCRdb copy is limited to in-frame clones, with some not included. The table includes 1.6 million or so clones, approximately 98.5% detected once. CDR1 and CDR2 (germline): SGHNT, YYREEE (reference sequence). This CDR3 has 15 residues. V trimming: 3 bases; J trimming: 1 base; junction bases outside the gene matches: 3. Points on this clone: Its antigen is as yet unknown.

The chain joins TRBV5-4 to TRBJ2-1, with 8 bases lining up with TRBD2. The TCR comes from a man younger than 45 in good health. Sequenced input: naive CD4+ T cells sorted from blood. The subset here: CD45RA+ positively selected. The CDR3 DNA sequence: TGTGCCAGCAGCTATGTAGCGGGATCCTACAATGAGCAGTTCTTC. Amino acids: CASSYVAGSYNEQFF.